The rows below give T cell receptor beta chains drawn from one sample of a study of T cells after somatic rescue of genetic block. The assay was immunoSEQ multiplex PCR, and TCRdb's table has in-frame clones only and misses some. Of roughly 92,000 clones listed, 75% to 90% are singletons. Sequencing was performed on peripheral blood mononuclear cells (PBMCs). The receptors derive from a woman under 30. Each CDR3 is given with its conserved first and last residue. Fields, in order: clone size, V gene, J gene, CDR3 protein. Size is stated for part of the rows, as once, few or many counts, or as a class when the clone is expanded.

>once|TRBV5-6|TRBJ2-7
CASSLYYYEQYF
>-|TRBV7-9|TRBJ2-5
CASSLQRYQETQYF
>-|TRBV28|TRBJ2-3
CASSPGAWVSTDTQYF
>-|TRBV30|TRBJ1-1
CAWSTGVQNTEAFF
>-|TRBV6-5|TRBJ2-7
CASSLLGAEYEQYF
>-|TRBV5-1|TRBJ1-1
CASSLDSGGAGTEAFF
>-|TRBV18|TRBJ1-1
CASSPIRPLDTEAFF
>-|TRBV30|TRBJ1-5
CAWSEGDFHPQHF
>-|TRBV5-4|TRBJ2-7
CASSPRGPYEQYF
>-|TRBV5-1|TRBJ1-3
CASRGGGGGNTIYF
>-|TRBV7-9|TRBJ2-3
CASSPPAGRSTDTQYF
>once|TRBV10-3|TRBJ2-3
CAISEGTSGSFTDTQYF
>-|TRBV7-9|TRBJ1-2
CASSPRQGINYGYTF
>-|TRBV6-1|TRBJ2-7
CASSEDRRAYEQYF
>-|TRBV6-1|TRBJ1-2
CASRATGFYGYTF